This T cell receptor beta chain was identified during a study of T-cell reconstitution after alpha-beta-depleted transplantation in children. The study, taken as a whole, reports: After one year, T-cell counts and TCRbeta diversity mostly came from new T cells. It was surviving recipient T cells and thymic progenitors that gave some patients high TCRbeta diversity at day 60. Several hundred rapidly expanded clones from non-depleted graft cells reportedly supplied alpha-beta T cells about two months post-transplant.

TCRbeta library preparation incorporated unique molecular identifiers. One entry per CDR3 protein results from TCRdb running MiXCR on the PCR reads. Of hundreds of thousands of distinct CDR3 sequences detected, about 16% appear once; the ten largest clones hold just under 30%. In the case of this clonotype: Its matching antigen is unknown.

Deletions cut 2 bases from V and 7 bases from J, with 16 bases between. Germline-derived CDR1 and CDR2 are SGHKS and YYEKEE (reference sequence). The CDR3 spans 15 residues. The V and J genes are TRBV5-5 and TRBJ2-1; the D call may be TRBD1 or TRBD2 (6 bases each). The sequence was collected from a boy younger than two who had a stem cell transplant for Wiskott-Aldrich syndrome, so the T cells may come from the graft donor. The input for sequencing was PBMCs, mostly from graft donor cells, taken 360 days after TCRalphabeta/CD19-depleted stem cell transplant. CDR3: CASSFKGGLGNEQFF. Here the CDR3 DNA reads TGTGCCAGCAGCTTTAAAGGGGGGTTGGGTAATGAGCAGTTCTTC.